These 22 T cell receptor beta chains came from one sample sequenced in a study of blood T cells in healthy people across ages. Through a sample-barcoded 5' primer and a J-beta primer mix, a second PCR was run for roughly 6 to 11 cycles. Using its own MiXCR run on the 5' RACE reads, TCRdb lists one record per CDR3 protein. The sample consists of 910,000 or so distinct CDR3 sequences, about 53% of them appearing once. Source material: blood. These receptors originate from a woman aged 60 to 75 in good health.

In its sample, this clonotype was seen a few times. In DNA, the CDR3 is TGTGCCAGCACCCCCTGGGGGGGCCTAGCCAAAAACATTCAGTACTTC. This gives the protein CASTPWGGLAKNIQYF. The V gene is TRBV28, the J gene TRBJ2-4, with D tentatively TRBD2 (7 bases). With 7 bases removed from V and 0 bases from J, the gap between germline ends came to 16 bases. This CDR3 comprises 16 residues. Germline values: CDR1 MDHEN, CDR2 SYDVKM.

This chain connects TRBV25-1 to TRBJ1-2, with D hard to call. In germline, CDR1 is MGHDK, CDR2 SYGVNS. The CDR3 is 13 residues long. V dropped 3 bases and J dropped 4 bases, with 9 bases sitting between them. The CDR3 DNA sequence: TGTGCCAGCAGTGAGGGCAGATCCTATGGCTACACCTTC. It yields the protein CASSEGRSYGYTF.

With regard to this clonotype: An end of the junction does not agree with germline; a read error may underlie this. V usage is TRBV7-2 and J usage is TRBJ2-5; D might be TRBD2 (5 bases). The closer fit of TRBJ2-7 to the DNA end suggests the J call may be wrong. The CDR3 is 16 residues long. The germline CDR1 and CDR2 sequences are SGHTA and FQGNSA. The CDR3 DNA reads TGTGCCAACAGCTTACTTTCTGTGGGTAGCGTTTACGAGCAGTACTTC. As protein: CANSLLSVGSVYEQYF.

The rearrangement uses TRBV4-3 and TRBJ2-7; TRBD2 matches at 9 bases. This CDR3 has 16 residues. Germline CDR1 reads LGHNA; CDR2 reads YSLEER. V dropped 0 bases and J dropped 3; count of bases not matched to a gene: 6. The CDR3 DNA is TGCGCCAGCAGCCAAGATCGAGCGGGAGGTCTCTACGAGCAGTACTTC. This codes for CASSQDRAGGLYEQYF.

Points on this clonotype: Germline and junction disagree at one end, which may indicate a read error. The chain has TRBV3-1 and TRBJ1-2, with TRBD1 identical over 7 bases. Germline CDR1 and CDR2: LGHDT and YNNKEL (reference sequence). The CDR3 covers 14 residues. The chain's CDR3 is CAGSHNRDSYGYTF. For the CDR3, the DNA is TGTGCCGGCAGCCACAACCGGGACAGCTATGGCTACACCTTC.

The V gene is TRBV27, the J gene TRBJ1-6; no definite D call. V was pared by 6 bases and J by 7 bases, with 10 bases between. CDR1 and CDR2 from the germline V gene are MNHEY and SMNVEV (reference sequence). CDR3 length: 13 amino acids. CDR3 sequence: CASSRDWNSPLHF. CDR3 DNA sequence: TGTGCCAGCAGCCGAGACTGGAATTCACCCCTCCACTTT.

The chain has TRBV7-9 and TRBJ2-7; D could derive from TRBD1 or TRBD2 (5 bases each). The CDR3 runs to 15 residues. Germline lookup yields CDR1 SEHNR and CDR2 FQNEAQ (reference sequence). The V end lost 5 bases, the J end lost 3 bases, and 17 bases lay between the germline ends. CDR3: CASSRLRGFLYEQYF. CDR3 DNA sequence: TGTGCCAGCAGCCGACTTCGGGGCTTTCTCTACGAGCAGTACTTC.

On this clonotype itself: A read error is possible here, since a much larger clone lies one base away. The chain is built from TRBV4-1 and TRBJ1-4; D uncertain. The CDR3 totals 17 residues. Deletions cut 1 base from V and 3 bases from J, with 15 bases between. Germline CDR1 reads MGHRA; CDR2 reads YSYEKL. The CDR3, as DNA: TGCGCCAGCAGCCAAGGCACCAACAACGCTGCTAATGAAAAACTGTTTTTT. Protein: CASSQGTNNAANEKLFF.

J is TRBJ2-7 and V is TRBV20-1; D may correspond to TRBD1 or TRBD2 (6 bases each). The CDR3 is made up of 14 amino acids. The V end was cut by 3 bases, the J end by 4 bases, with 16 bases between. Per the germline V gene, CDR1 is DFQATT and CDR2 is SNEGSKA (reference sequence). The CDR3 sequence is CSARGAAGRYEQYF. The CDR3 DNA is TGCAGTGCTAGGGGGGCCGCGGGGAGATACGAGCAGTACTTC.

This chain links TRBV7-8 with TRBJ2-5; 12 nucleotides match TRBD2. CDR1 and CDR2 from the germline V gene are SGHVS and FQNEAQ. With V trimmed by 5 bases and J by 5 bases, 12 bases remained unmatched. This CDR3 is 17 amino acids long. CDR3 nucleotides: TGTGCCAGCAGCCACCTCGGACTAGCGGGACGTGGGGAGACCCAGTACTTC. Amino acids: CASSHLGLAGRGETQYF.

This chain joins TRBV27 and TRBJ2-1, with 9 bases identical to TRBD2. The CDR3 has 15 amino acids. The V and J ends lost 6 bases and 7 bases, in that order; junction bases with no gene match: 10. Germline-derived CDR1 and CDR2 are MNHEY and SMNVEV (reference sequence). The CDR3 is CASRSWREGGNEQFF. The DNA of the CDR3 is TGTGCCAGCAGATCCTGGCGGGAGGGGGGTAATGAGCAGTTCTTC.

The V gene is TRBV6-6, the J gene TRBJ2-2; no clear D gene. The germline V gene encodes CDR1 MNHNY and CDR2 SVGAGI (reference sequence). The CDR3 loop spans 12 amino acids. V lost 7 bases and J lost 8, with 11 bases in between. The CDR3: CASTIPGGELFF. Written as DNA, the CDR3 is TGTGCCAGCACCATCCCAGGTGGGGAGCTGTTTTTT.

This chain joins TRBV9 and TRBJ2-1; a weak D match, TRBD2 (6 bases). This CDR3 is 16 amino acids long. Trimming stripped 2 bases from V and 5 bases from J, with 17 bases between. Germline V CDR1 and CDR2: SGDLS, YYNGEE. The CDR3 sequence: CASSVRSLWRDNEQFF. Written as DNA, the CDR3 is TGTGCCAGCAGCGTGAGATCCCTGTGGAGGGACAATGAGCAGTTCTTC.

The chain couples TRBV29-1 to TRBJ2-1; D unresolved. CDR1 and CDR2 from the germline V gene are SQVTM and ANQGSEA. The V and J ends lost 7 bases and 8 bases respectively, with 15 bases between them. The CDR3 is 12 residues long. In DNA form, the CDR3 reads TGCAGCGCCGCGATCACTGGGGATGAGCAGTTCTTC. It yields the protein CSAAITGDEQFF.

V and J are TRBV20-1 and TRBJ2-5, with 9 nucleotides matching TRBD2. This CDR3 has 13 amino acids. V was pared by 5 bases and J by 11 bases, with 12 bases of the junction left unmatched. Looked up from germline, CDR1 is DFQATT and CDR2 is SNEGSKA (reference sequence). CDR3 sequence: CSASSGKRGEQYF. CDR3 coding DNA: TGCAGTGCTTCTAGCGGGAAGCGGGGTGAGCAGTACTTC.

V usage is TRBV28 and J usage is TRBJ2-5; D is unclear. The CDR3 has 21 amino acids. Germline assignment: CDR1 MDHEN and CDR2 SYDVKM. Trimming removed 4 bases from V and 5 bases from J, with 35 bases in between. The CDR3 protein is CASSYPWTSLTGSGFQETQYF. The CDR3 DNA sequence: TGTGCCAGCAGTTACCCCTGGACCTCCTTGACCGGCTCAGGCTTTCAGGAGACCCAGTACTTC.

The genes are TRBV6-6 and TRBJ2-5; TRBD2 aligns across 7 bases. The germline V gene encodes CDR1 MNHNY and CDR2 SVGAGI (reference sequence). This CDR3 comprises 14 residues. Trimming cost V 0 bases and J 2 bases; bases outside gene matches: 0. The CDR3 bases are TGTGCCAGCAGTTACTCCGGGAGGCAAGAGACCCAGTACTTC. This encodes CASSYSGRQETQYF.

The chain links TRBV5-5 to TRBJ2-7; TRBD2 agrees at 10 bases. The CDR3 loop spans 15 amino acids. Per the germline V gene, CDR1 is SGHKS and CDR2 is YYEKEE (reference sequence). The trim removed 0 bases at V and 7 bases at J, leaving 7 bases unmatched. The CDR3 sequence is CASSLGTSGTREQYF. The CDR3 region has the DNA TGTGCCAGCAGCTTGGGGACTAGCGGTACTCGGGAGCAGTACTTC.

The rearrangement links TRBV3-1 to TRBJ2-7; 7 bases line up with TRBD1. V lost 5 bases to trimming and J lost 9 bases; unmatched junction nucleotides: 7. The CDR3 is 12 amino acids. CDR1 is LGHDT, CDR2 YNNKEL, per germline (reference sequence). In DNA, the CDR3 is TGTGCCAGCAGCGACCGGACAGGTGGGCAGTACTTC. This translates into CASSDRTGGQYF.

The chain carries TRBV9 and TRBJ2-1, with a possible D match to TRBD1 (6 bases). The V gene's germline CDR1 is SGDLS and CDR2 YYNGEE. The ends were cut back, 4 bases at V and 7 bases at J, with 18 bases in the middle. This CDR3 is built from 15 residues. CDR3 nucleotide sequence: TGTGCCAGCAGCAGACAAACAGGGTCCCCAAATGAGCAGTTCTTC. It codes for CASSRQTGSPNEQFF.

J is TRBJ2-7 and V is TRBV20-1, with 10 bases fitting TRBD2. The trim removed 0 bases at V and 1 base at J, leaving 6 bases unmatched. CDR3 size: 16 residues. Germline lookup yields CDR1 DFQATT and CDR2 SNEGSKA (reference sequence). CDR3 in DNA: TGCAGTGCTAGAGATGATTCTAGCGGGAGATCCTACGAGCAGTACTTC. Its protein product is CSARDDSSGRSYEQYF.

The gene calls are TRBV20-1 and TRBJ2-3; 9 bases map to TRBD2. The V gene end was trimmed by 5 bases and the J gene end by 2 bases; junction bases not matched to a gene: 8. Germline V gene lookup returns CDR1 DFQATT and CDR2 SNEGSKA (reference sequence). The CDR3 covers 15 residues. CDR3 coding DNA: TGCAGTGCTTCCAGCCTAGCGGGGTACACAGATACGCAGTATTTT. Its protein is CSASSLAGYTDTQYF.